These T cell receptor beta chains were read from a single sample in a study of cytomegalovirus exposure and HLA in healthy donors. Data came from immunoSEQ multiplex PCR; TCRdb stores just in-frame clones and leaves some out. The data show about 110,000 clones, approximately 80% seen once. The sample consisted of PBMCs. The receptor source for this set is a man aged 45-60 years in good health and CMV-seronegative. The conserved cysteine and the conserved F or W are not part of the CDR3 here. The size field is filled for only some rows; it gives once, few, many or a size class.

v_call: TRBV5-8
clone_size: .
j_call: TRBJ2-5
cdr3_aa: ASSLGSLAGGQETQY

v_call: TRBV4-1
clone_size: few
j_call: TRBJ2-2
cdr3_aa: ASSHVPGLVPQPGELF

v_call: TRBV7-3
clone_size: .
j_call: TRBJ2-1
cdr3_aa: ASSLGGGLYNEQF

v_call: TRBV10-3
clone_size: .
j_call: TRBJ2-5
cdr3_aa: AISKGTGRGQETQY

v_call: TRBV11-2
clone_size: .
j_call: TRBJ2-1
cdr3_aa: ASSLAGGYNEQF

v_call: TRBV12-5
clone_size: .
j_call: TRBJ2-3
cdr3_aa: ASSYVVTDTQY

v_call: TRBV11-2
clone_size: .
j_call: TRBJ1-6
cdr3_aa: ASSLGAEGGGSPLH

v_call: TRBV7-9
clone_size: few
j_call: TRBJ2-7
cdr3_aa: SSSLAYGAGAYEQY

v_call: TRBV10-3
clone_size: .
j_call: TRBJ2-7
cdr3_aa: AISAPDSGGSYEQY

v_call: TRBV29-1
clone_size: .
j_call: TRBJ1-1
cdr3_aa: SVDSGQGNTEAF

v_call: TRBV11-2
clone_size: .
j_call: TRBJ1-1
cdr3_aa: ASSFGQGGLNTEAF

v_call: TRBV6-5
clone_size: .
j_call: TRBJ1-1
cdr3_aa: ASSPATGDAF

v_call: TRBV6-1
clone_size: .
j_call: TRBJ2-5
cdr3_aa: ASSDTGGAETQY

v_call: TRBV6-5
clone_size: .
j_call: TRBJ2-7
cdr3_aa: ASSPRGGEFYEQY

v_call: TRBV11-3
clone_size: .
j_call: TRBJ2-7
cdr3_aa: ASSLQGYPYEQY

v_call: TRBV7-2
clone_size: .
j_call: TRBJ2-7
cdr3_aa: ASSRGRRYEQY

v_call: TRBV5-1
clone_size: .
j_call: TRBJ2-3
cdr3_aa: ASQLRAGTGGIDTQY

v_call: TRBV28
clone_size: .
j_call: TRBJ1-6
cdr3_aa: ASSLTFGLNSPLH

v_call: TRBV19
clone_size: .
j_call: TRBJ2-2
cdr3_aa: ASSVRLETGELF

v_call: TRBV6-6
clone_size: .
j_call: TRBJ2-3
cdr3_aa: ASSWPGQNRDTQY

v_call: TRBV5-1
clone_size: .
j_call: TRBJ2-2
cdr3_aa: ASSLEGGTNTGELF

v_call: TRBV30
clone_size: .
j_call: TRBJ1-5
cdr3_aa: AWSRGLYQPQH

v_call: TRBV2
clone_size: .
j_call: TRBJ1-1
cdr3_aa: ASRGTIGRVTEAF

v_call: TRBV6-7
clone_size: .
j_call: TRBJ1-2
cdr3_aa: ASSLGRKNYGYT

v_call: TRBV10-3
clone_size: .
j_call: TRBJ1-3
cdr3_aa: AISGSVSGNTIY

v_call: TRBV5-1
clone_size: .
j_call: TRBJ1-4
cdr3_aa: ASSQPIQGSAEKLF

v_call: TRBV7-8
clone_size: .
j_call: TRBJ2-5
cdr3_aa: ASSPRTSGKETQY

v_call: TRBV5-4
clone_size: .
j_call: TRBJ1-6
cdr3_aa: ASSLRPADSPLH

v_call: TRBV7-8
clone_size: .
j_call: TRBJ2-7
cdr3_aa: ASSFSRSSYEQY